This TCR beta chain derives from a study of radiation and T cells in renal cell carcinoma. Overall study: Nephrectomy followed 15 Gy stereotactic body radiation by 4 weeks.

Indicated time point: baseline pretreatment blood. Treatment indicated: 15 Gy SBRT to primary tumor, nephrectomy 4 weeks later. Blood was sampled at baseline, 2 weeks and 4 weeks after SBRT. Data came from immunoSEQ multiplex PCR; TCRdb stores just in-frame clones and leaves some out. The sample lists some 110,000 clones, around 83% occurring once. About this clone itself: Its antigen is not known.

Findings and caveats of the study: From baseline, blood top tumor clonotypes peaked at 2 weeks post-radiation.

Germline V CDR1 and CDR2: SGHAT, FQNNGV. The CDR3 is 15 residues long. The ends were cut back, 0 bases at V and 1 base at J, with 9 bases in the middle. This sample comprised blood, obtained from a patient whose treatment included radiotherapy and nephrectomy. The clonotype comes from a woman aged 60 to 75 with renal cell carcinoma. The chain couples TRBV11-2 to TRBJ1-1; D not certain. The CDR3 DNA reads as TGTGCCAGCAGCTTAGATATCTCGGCGAACACTGAAGCTTTCTTT. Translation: CASSLDISANTEAFF.